This TCR beta chain was captured by sequencing in a study of T cell repertoires in cytomegalovirus infection. Study-wide findings and caveats: In two of eight donors, the top clonotype was HLA-C-restricted CMV-specific.

Looked up from germline, CDR1 is SGHTA and CDR2 is FQGTGA. This CDR3 region has 20 residues. V gave up 1 base and J gave up 1 base; unmatched junction bases: 13. MiXCR, applied by TCRdb to the reads, yields one record per CDR3 protein. The table includes around 280,000 distinct CDR3 sequences, about an eighth detected once. This clonotype was recorded at least ten times. The antigen is undetermined. Source material: PBMCs. This chain uses TRBV7-3 with TRBJ1-1; 12 bases are shared with TRBD1. This clonotype was sampled from a human donor in good health (CMV status not recorded). Some clones in this sample may be carry-over from other donors' samples. CDR3 DNA sequence: TGTGCCAGCAGCTTAAACCCGGGGACAGGGGGCCCGGGGCAGAACACTGAAGCTTTCTTT. It codes for CASSLNPGTGGPGQNTEAFF.